The 7 T cell receptor beta chains reported below all come from one sample, sequenced in a study of T-cell reconstitution after alpha-beta-depleted transplantation in children. During its preparation, the TCRbeta library received unique molecular identifiers. TCRdb used MiXCR to reprocess the PCR reads, holding one entry per CDR3 protein. The data contain a few hundred thousand distinct CDR3 sequences, about 16% of them singletons. The sample here was PBMCs, mostly from graft donor cells, taken 360 days after TCRalphabeta/CD19-depleted stem cell transplant. The origin of the receptors is a boy in the first two years of life who had a stem cell transplant for Wiskott-Aldrich syndrome, so the T cells may come from the graft donor.

The chain is built from TRBV5-4 and TRBJ2-4; 15 bases agree with TRBD2. J was trimmed by 4 bases and V by 4 bases; bases with no gene match: 3. CDR1 and CDR2 from the germline V gene are SGHNT and YYREEE (reference sequence). The CDR3 has 16 residues. CDR3 sequence: CASSPGLAGGKNIQYF. The CDR3 region has the DNA TGTGCCAGCAGCCCGGGACTAGCGGGAGGAAAAAACATTCAGTACTTC. The full variable domain, completed using reference TRBV5-4 and TRBJ2-4, is ETGVTQSPTHLIKTRGQQVTLRCSSQSGHNTVSWYQQALGQGPQFIFQYYREEENGRGNFPPRFSGLQFPNYSSELNVNALELDDSALYLCASSPGLAGGKNIQYFGAGTRLSVL.

This clonotype was seen just once. This chain joins TRBV10-2 and TRBJ2-1, with D tentatively TRBD1 (6 bases). CDR1 WSHSY and CDR2 SAAADI come from the germline V gene. With 8 bases removed from V and 4 bases from J, the gap between germline ends came to 27 bases. The CDR3 runs 18 residues. CDR3: CASWTLRGFREGYNEQFF. The DNA for the CDR3 is TGCGCCAGCTGGACTTTGAGGGGGTTTCGAGAAGGGTACAATGAGCAGTTCTTC.

This chain joins TRBV12-3 or TRBV12-4 and TRBJ2-7; 7 nucleotides line up with TRBD1. The length of the CDR3 is 12 residues. The V and J ends lost 1 base and 8 bases, in that order; junction bases with no gene match: 2. The CDR3 nucleotides are TGTGCCAGCAGTTTAGTGACAGGGAAGCAGTACTTC. This gives the protein CASSLVTGKQYF.

This clonotype was seen only a few times. V is TRBV6-1 and J is TRBJ2-1; the match to TRBD2 covers 8 bases. The length of the CDR3 is 16 residues. Germline CDR1 is MNHNS and CDR2 is SASEGT. The J segment lost 7 bases and the V segment lost 5 bases, leaving 13 bases of the junction unmatched. The DNA for the CDR3 is TGTGCCAGCAGTCAACTTCCGCCGGGGGGGAGAAATGAGCAGTTCTTC. Amino acid sequence: CASSQLPPGGRNEQFF.

V and J are TRBV29-1 and TRBJ2-3; 9 bases are a match to TRBD2. This CDR3 is 15 amino acids long. CDR1 and CDR2 from the germline V gene are SQVTM and ANQGSEA. V lost 5 bases to trimming and J lost 2 bases; unmatched junction nucleotides: 8. The chain's CDR3 is CSVLVLAGYTDTQYF. The CDR3, as DNA: TGCAGCGTTCTGGTACTAGCGGGCTACACAGATACGCAGTATTTT.

This clonotype was counted between two and nine times. This rearrangement joins TRBV11-1 to TRBJ2-3; 14 bases line up with TRBD2. The CDR3 loop spans 18 amino acids. Per the germline V gene, CDR1 is SGHAT and CDR2 is FQDESV (reference sequence). V dropped 1 base and J dropped 6; count of bases not matched to a gene: 9. CDR3 protein: CASSLGKTSGGASDTQYF. The DNA for the CDR3 is TGTGCCAGCAGCTTAGGGAAGACTAGCGGGGGGGCCTCGGATACGCAGTATTTT.

This clonotype has just a few counts. This chain connects TRBV28 to TRBJ2-5, with D possibly being TRBD2 (5 bases). The CDR3 is 16 amino acids. Deletions cut 6 bases from V and 4 bases from J, with 21 bases between. Germline CDR1 MDHEN, CDR2 SYDVKM. CDR3 in DNA: TGTGCCAGCAGCCGCCGCCGGGATACAACCTTAGAGACCCAGTACTTC. It codes for CASSRRRDTTLETQYF.